This T cell receptor (beta chain) was sequenced during a study of Ad26.COV2.S vaccination and SARS-CoV-2 variants. Study outcomes and limitations: People who got the vaccine or the placebo had similar non-spike TCR breadth. Overall T cell responses may have been underestimated by the analyses of TCR breadth and depth.

Using immunoSEQ multiplex PCR, the repertoire was profiled, and TCRdb retains in-frame clones only, with some absent. The profile shows more than 150,000 clones, roughly 89% of them singletons. As for this clone: Its antigen remains unidentified.

CDR3 size: 17 residues. V was pared by 5 bases and J by 0 bases, with 6 bases of the junction left unmatched. CDR1 is MNHEY, CDR2 SMNVEV, per germline (reference sequence). The origin of this receptor is a human donor who had recovered from COVID-19. The chain is built from TRBV27 and TRBJ1-6, with 8 nucleotides matching TRBD1. Sequencing used peripheral blood, obtained after recovery from COVID-19. The CDR3 is CASSKTGAGSYNSPLHF. The CDR3 nucleotides are TGTGCCAGCAGTAAGACAGGGGCTGGCTCCTATAATTCACCCCTCCACTTT.